This T cell receptor (beta chain) originates from a study of shared clonotypes between healthy human individuals. Study details: The cohort comprised a couple of women and a few men. Their ages spanned 18 to 49 years. Findings and caveats of the study: Larger richness was generally estimated for naive than memory subsets.

Over several immunoSEQ plates, each subset's genomic DNA was distributed in even portions. Generated by immunoSEQ multiplex PCR, the TCRdb table keeps only in-frame clones and is missing some. The sample lists 740,000 or so clones, more than 70% occurring once. Points on this clone: Its target is not known.

Trimming pared 5 bases from V and 1 base from J, leaving 11 bases between. The CDR3 has 15 amino acids. Germline CDR1 reads SGHVS; CDR2 reads FQNEAQ. The rearrangement joins TRBV7-8 to TRBJ2-2; D not certain. Input material: memory CD4+ T cells sorted from blood. Subset denoted: CD45RA-negative fraction. This receptor was obtained from a woman aged 30 to 39 in good health. The CDR3 region has the DNA TGTGCCAGCAGCCCTAGGACGGTGAACACCGGGGAGCTGTTTTTT. Translated: CASSPRTVNTGELFF. Looking up the rest from reference TRBV7-8 and TRBJ2-2 gives the full variable domain: GAGVSQSPRYKVAKRGQDVALRCDPISGHVSLFWYQQALGQGPEFLTYFQNEAQLDKSGLPSDRFFAERPEGSVSTLKIQRTQQEDSAVYLCASSPRTVNTGELFFGEGSRLTVL.